This T cell receptor (beta chain) was captured in a study of T cell changes during pregnancy in multiple sclerosis. V was clipped by 3 bases and J by 10 bases; unmatched bases: 1. The CDR3 totals 11 residues. Germline CDR1 is ENHRY and CDR2 is SYGVKD. This clone was seen once. Clones were read by immunoSEQ multiplex PCR, and TCRdb kept only the in-frame ones, dropping some. This sample has around 56,000 clones; about 90% occur once, and the top ten carry 0.6% to 0.9%. Sequenced material: CD4+ T cells from peripheral blood mononuclear cells, taken in the first trimester of pregnancy. This TCR derives from a female donor with multiple sclerosis, enrolled in a pregnancy study. The chain combines TRBV10-3 with TRBJ1-1; 8 bases map to TRBD1. As DNA, the CDR3 is TGTGCCATCAGTGAAGGACAGGGAGCTTTCTTT. Amino acid sequence: CAISEGQGAFF.